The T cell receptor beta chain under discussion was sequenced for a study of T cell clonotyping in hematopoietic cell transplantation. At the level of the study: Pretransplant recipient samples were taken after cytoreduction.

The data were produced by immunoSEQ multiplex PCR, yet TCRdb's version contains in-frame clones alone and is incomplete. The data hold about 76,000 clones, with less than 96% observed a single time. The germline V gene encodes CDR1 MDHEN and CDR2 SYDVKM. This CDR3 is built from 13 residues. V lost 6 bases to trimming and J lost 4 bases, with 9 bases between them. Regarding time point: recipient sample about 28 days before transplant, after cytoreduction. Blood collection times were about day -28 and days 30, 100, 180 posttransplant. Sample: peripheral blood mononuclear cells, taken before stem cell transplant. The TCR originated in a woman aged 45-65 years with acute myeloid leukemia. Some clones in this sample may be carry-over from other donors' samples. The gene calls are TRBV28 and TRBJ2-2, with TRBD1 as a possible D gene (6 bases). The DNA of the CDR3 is TGTGCCAGCAGGAAGGGGGTCACCGGGGAGCTGTTTTTT. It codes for CASRKGVTGELFF. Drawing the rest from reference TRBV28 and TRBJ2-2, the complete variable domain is DVKVTQSSRYLVKRTGEKVFLECVQDMDHENMFWYRQDPGLGLRLIYFSYDVKMKEKGDIPEGYSVSREKKERFSLILESASTNQTSMYLCASRKGVTGELFFGEGSRLTVL.